This T cell receptor (beta chain) was documented in a study of CD8 T cells in Susac syndrome. TCR beta sequences were obtained from blood CD8+ and CD4+ T cells. Negative isolation yielded CD4+ and CD8+ T cells, and FACS enriched TEMRA cells. Germline V gene lookup returns CDR1 MDHEN and CDR2 SYDVKM. CDR3 length: 14 amino acids. V shed 3 bases and J shed 2 bases, with 7 bases lying between them. Roughly 0.45 to 1 ug RNA was reverse transcribed with random hexamers. One entry per CDR3 protein results from TCRdb running MiXCR on the immunoSEQ multiplex PCR reads. The data contain some 300,000 distinct CDR3 sequences, almost 85% of them singletons.

The sequenced sample was CD8+ T cells from PBMCs. The J gene is TRBJ2-2, the V gene TRBV28; D gene ambiguous. This TCR was sampled from a human donor with multiple sclerosis. CDR3 coding DNA: TGTGCCAGCAGTTTCGGAAGCAACACCGGGGAGCTGTTTTTT. Its protein is CASSFGSNTGELFF. Using reference TRBV28 and TRBJ2-2 for the parts outside the CDR3, the full variable domain is DVKVTQSSRYLVKRTGEKVFLECVQDMDHENMFWYRQDPGLGLRLIYFSYDVKMKEKGDIPEGYSVSREKKERFSLILESASTNQTSMYLCASSFGSNTGELFFGEGSRLTVL.